This TCR beta chain is drawn from a study of CD8 T cells in Susac syndrome. The CDR3 is 16 residues long. V was clipped by 3 bases and J by 1 base, with 15 bases between them. Germline CDR1 reads LNHDA; CDR2 reads SQIVND (reference sequence). Sequencing of TCR beta covered CD8+ and CD4+ T cells obtained from blood. Reverse transcription used roughly 0.5 to 1 ug RNA and random hexamers. TCRdb used MiXCR to reprocess the immunoSEQ multiplex PCR reads, holding one entry per CDR3 protein. The data show fewer than 350,000 distinct CDR3 sequences, around 91% seen once. Material: CD8+ T cells from PBMCs. This clonotype was sampled from a human donor with multiple sclerosis. The chain couples TRBV19 to TRBJ2-5; D is uncertain. The CDR3 loop is CASSILSRKGQETQYF. For the CDR3, the DNA is TGTGCCAGTAGTATCCTGAGTAGGAAGGGCCAAGAGACCCAGTACTTC.